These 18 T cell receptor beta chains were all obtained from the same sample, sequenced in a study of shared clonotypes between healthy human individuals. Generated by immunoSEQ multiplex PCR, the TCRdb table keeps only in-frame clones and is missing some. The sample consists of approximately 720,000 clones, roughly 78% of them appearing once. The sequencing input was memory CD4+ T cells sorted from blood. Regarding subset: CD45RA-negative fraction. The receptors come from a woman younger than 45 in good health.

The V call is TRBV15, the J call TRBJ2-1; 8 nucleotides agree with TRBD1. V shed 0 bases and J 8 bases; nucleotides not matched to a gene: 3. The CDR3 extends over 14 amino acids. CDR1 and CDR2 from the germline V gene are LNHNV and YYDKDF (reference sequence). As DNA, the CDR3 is TGTGCCACCAGCAGAGACAGGGGGCAGGATGAGCAGTTCTTC. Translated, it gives CATSRDRGQDEQFF.

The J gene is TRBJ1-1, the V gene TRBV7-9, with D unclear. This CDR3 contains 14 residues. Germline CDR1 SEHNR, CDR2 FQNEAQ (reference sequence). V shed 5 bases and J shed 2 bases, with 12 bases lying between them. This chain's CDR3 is CASSRDWENTEAFF. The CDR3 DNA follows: TGTGCCAGCAGCCGCGACTGGGAAAACACTGAAGCTTTCTTT.

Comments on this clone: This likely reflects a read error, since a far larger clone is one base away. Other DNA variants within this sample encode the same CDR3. The CDR3 sequence is CASSRITGLVTPYEQYF. The CDR3 DNA reads as TGCGCCAGCAGCCGGATAACGGGACTAGTAACTCCCTACGAGCAGTACTTC. The gene calls are TRBV14 and TRBJ2-7, with 8 bases matching TRBD2. CDR1 is SGHDN, CDR2 FVKESK, per germline. CDR3 length equals 17 residues.

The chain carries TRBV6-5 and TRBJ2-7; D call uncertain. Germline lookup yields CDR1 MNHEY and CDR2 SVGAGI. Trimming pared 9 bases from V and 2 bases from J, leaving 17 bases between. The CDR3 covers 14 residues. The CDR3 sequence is CASAMSTATYEQYF. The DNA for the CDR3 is TGTGCCAGTGCGATGTCGACGGCAACCTACGAGCAGTACTTC.

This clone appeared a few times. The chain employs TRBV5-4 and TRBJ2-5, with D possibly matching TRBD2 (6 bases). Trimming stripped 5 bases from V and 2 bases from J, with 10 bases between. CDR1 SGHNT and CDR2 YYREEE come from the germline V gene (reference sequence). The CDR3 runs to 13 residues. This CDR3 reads CASSLGRQETQYF. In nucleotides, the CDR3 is TGTGCCAGCAGTTTAGGGAGGCAAGAGACCCAGTACTTC. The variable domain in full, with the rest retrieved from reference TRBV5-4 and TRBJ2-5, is ETGVTQSPTHLIKTRGQQVTLRCSSQSGHNTVSWYQQALGQGPQFIFQYYREEENGRGNFPPRFSGLQFPNYSSELNVNALELDDSALYLCASSLGRQETQYFGPGTRLLVL.

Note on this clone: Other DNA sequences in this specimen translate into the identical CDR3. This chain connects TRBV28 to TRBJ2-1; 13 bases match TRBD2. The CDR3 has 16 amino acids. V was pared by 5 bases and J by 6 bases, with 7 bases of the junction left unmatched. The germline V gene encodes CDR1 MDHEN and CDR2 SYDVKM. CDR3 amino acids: CASSPLGLAGANEQFF. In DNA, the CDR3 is TGTGCCAGCAGTCCCTTAGGACTAGCGGGAGCCAATGAGCAGTTCTTC.

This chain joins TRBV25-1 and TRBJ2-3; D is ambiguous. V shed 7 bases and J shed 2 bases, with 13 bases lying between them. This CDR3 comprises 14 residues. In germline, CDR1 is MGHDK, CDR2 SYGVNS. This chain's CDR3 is CASKEGRATDTQYF. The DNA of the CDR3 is TGTGCCAGCAAAGAAGGCCGTGCCACAGATACGCAGTATTTT.

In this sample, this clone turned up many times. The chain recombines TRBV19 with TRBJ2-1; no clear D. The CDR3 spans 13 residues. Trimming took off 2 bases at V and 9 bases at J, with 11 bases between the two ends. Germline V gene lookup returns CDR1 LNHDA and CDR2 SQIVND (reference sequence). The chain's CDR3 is CASSISSFAEQFF. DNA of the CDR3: TGTGCCAGTAGTATATCCTCGTTTGCTGAGCAGTTCTTC.

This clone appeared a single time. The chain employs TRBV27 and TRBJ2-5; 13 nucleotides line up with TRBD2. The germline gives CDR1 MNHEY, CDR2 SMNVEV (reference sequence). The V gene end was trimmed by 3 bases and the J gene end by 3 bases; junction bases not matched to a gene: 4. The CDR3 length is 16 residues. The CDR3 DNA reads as TGTGCCAGCAGTTTGCTGGGACTAGCGGGAAAAGAGACCCAGTACTTC. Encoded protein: CASSLLGLAGKETQYF.

The CDR3 DNA reads TGTGCCAGCAGCTTATATCCGGACTCCTACGAGCAGTACTTC. Translating it yields CASSLYPDSYEQYF. The chain uses TRBV7-9 and TRBJ2-7; D not resolved. CDR1 SEHNR and CDR2 FQNEAQ come from the germline V gene (reference sequence). The CDR3 loop spans 14 amino acids. V was pared by 2 bases and J by 0 bases, with 8 bases between.

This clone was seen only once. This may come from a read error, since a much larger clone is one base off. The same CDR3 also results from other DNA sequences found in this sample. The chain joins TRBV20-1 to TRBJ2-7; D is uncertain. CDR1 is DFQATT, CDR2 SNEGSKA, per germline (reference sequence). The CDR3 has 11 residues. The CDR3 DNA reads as TGCAGTGCTCCCCTAATTTTCGGGCAGTATTTC. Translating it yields CSAPLIFGQYF.

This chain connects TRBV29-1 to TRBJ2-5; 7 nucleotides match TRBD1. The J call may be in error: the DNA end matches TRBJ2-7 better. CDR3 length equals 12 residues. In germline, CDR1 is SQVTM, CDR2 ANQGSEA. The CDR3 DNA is TGCAGCGGACGGGACAGCTCCTACGAGCAGTACTTC. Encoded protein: CSGRDSSYEQYF.

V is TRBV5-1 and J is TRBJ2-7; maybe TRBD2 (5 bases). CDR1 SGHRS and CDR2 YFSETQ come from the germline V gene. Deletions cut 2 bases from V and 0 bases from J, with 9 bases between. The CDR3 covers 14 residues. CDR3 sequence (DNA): TGCGCCAGCAGCTTCGGGGTTAGCTCCTACGAGCAGTACTTC. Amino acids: CASSFGVSSYEQYF.

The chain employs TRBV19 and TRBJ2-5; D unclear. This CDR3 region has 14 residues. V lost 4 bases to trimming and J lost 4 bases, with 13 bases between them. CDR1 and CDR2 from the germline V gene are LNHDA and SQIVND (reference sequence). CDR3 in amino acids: CASSTSGIGETQYF. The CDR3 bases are TGTGCCAGTAGTACGTCAGGAATAGGAGAGACCCAGTACTTC.

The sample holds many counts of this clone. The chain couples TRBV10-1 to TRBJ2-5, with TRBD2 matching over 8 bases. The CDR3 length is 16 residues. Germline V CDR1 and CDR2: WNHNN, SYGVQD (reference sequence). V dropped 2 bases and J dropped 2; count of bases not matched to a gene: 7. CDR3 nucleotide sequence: TGCGCCAGCAGTGAGGGAGCGGGAGCGGGGCAAGAGACCCAGTACTTC. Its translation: CASSEGAGAGQETQYF.

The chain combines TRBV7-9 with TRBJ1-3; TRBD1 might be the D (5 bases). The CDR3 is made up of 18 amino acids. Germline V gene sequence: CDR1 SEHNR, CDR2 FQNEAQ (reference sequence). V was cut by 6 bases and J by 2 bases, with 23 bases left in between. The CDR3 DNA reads TGTGCCAGCAGACTCCGGAGGGATCAGGGAGCTCCTGGAAACACCATATATTTT. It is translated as CASRLRRDQGAPGNTIYF.

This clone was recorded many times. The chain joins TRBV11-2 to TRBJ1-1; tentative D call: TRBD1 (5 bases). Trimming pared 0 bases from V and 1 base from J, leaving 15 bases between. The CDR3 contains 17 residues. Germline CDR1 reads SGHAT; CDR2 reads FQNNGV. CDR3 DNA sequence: TGTGCCAGCAGCTTAGATCAAGGGGCGTGGAGGAACACTGAAGCTTTCTTT. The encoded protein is CASSLDQGAWRNTEAFF. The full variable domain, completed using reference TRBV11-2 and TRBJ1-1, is EAGVAQSPRYKIIEKRQSVAFWCNPISGHATLYWYQQILGQGPKLLIQFQNNGVVDDSQLPKDRFSAERLKGVDSTLKIQPAKLEDSAVYLCASSLDQGAWRNTEAFFGQGTRLTVV.

In DNA form, the CDR3 reads TGTGCCAGTCGAGGACAGGGCCTCTTTGCCAAAAACATTCAGTACTTC. Translating gives CASRGQGLFAKNIQYF. This chain links TRBV19 with TRBJ2-4; TRBD1 aligns across 8 bases. This CDR3 region has 16 residues. Germline V gene lookup returns CDR1 LNHDA and CDR2 SQIVND (reference sequence). The junction had 10 bases not matched to a gene; V was cut back by 8 bases and J by 1 base.